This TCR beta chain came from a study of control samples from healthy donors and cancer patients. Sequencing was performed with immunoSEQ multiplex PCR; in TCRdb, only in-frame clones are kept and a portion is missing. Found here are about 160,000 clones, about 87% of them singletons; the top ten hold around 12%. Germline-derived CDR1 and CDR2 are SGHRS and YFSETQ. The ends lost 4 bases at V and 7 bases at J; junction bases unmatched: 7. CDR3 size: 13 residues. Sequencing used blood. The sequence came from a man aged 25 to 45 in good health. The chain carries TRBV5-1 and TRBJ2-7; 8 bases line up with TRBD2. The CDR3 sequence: CASSPPRGEEQYF. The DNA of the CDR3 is TGCGCCAGCAGCCCTCCGCGGGGGGAGGAGCAGTACTTC.